This T cell receptor (beta chain) was captured by sequencing in a study of long-term antiretroviral therapy in people with HIV. This CDR3 contains 14 residues. V lost 1 base and J 3 bases, leaving 7 bases between the germline ends. Germline V CDR1 and CDR2: SGHAT, FQNNGV. Run at survey level, the immunoSEQ assay was version v3.0. The protocol was immunoSEQ multiplex PCR, while the TCRdb copy is restricted to in-frame clones and leaves out a portion. In the table there are approximately 45,000 clones, roughly 86% of which are singletons. The clonotype comes from a woman aged 50 to 60 with HIV. The input for sequencing was unsorted PBMCs, taken 0.1 years before starting antiretroviral therapy. V is TRBV11-2 and J is TRBJ2-1; D remains ambiguous. This CDR3 is CASSLVPFYNEQFF. CDR3 nucleotide sequence: TGTGCCAGCAGCTTAGTCCCATTCTACAATGAGCAGTTCTTC.